Listed below are T cell receptor beta chains from one sample, sequenced in a study of blood T cell repertoires in COVID-19. Generated by immunoSEQ multiplex PCR, the TCRdb table keeps only in-frame clones and is missing some. Found here are tens of thousands of clones, 65% to 90% of them singletons; the top ten hold 12%. The source material was peripheral blood. The receptors stem from a human donor in a cohort sampled during active COVID-19. CDR3s include the opening cysteine and the closing phenylalanine or tryptophan. D genes are given only for firm matches. Not every row has a clone size; where given, it reads once, few, many or a size class.

clone size: NA
J gene: TRBJ2-1
D gene: TRBD2
V gene: TRBV7-3
CDR3 DNA: TGTGCCAGCAGCTTAGGTGCCGGACTAGCCTCGGGGGAGCAGTTCTTC
CDR3 protein: CASSLGAGLASGEQFF

clone size: NA
J gene: TRBJ2-3
D gene: TRBD2
V gene: TRBV2
CDR3 DNA: TGTGCCAGCAGTGTACTAGCGGGAGGGCCCGGAGATACGCAGTATTTT
CDR3 protein: CASSVLAGGPGDTQYF

clone size: NA
J gene: TRBJ2-7
D gene: NA
V gene: TRBV3-1/TRBV3-2
CDR3 DNA: TGTGCCAGCAGCCACCGTCTACGTGAGCAGTACTTC
CDR3 protein: CASSHRLREQYF

clone size: NA
J gene: TRBJ2-1
D gene: NA
V gene: TRBV6-1
CDR3 DNA: TGTGCCAGCAGTGCCTGGGGGCGGCAGGGCGCAACTGAGCAGTTCTTC
CDR3 protein: CASSAWGRQGATEQFF

clone size: NA
J gene: TRBJ2-3
D gene: TRBD2
V gene: TRBV9
CDR3 DNA: TGTGCCAGCAGCGTAGGATTAGCGGGGGGCACAGATACGCAGTATTTT
CDR3 protein: CASSVGLAGGTDTQYF

clone size: NA
J gene: TRBJ1-5
D gene: NA
V gene: TRBV7-2
CDR3 DNA: TGTGCCAGCAGCCTAGGGGGGGGAGGTGGCAGCAATCAGCCCCAGCATTTT
CDR3 protein: CASSLGGGGGSNQPQHF

clone size: few
J gene: TRBJ2-7
D gene: NA
V gene: TRBV5-4
CDR3 DNA: TGTGCCAGCAGCTTGGCGGCTAGGGCGGGCTCCTACGAGCAGTACTTC
CDR3 protein: CASSLAARAGSYEQYF

clone size: NA
J gene: TRBJ2-5
D gene: NA
V gene: TRBV9
CDR3 DNA: TGTGCCAGCAGCCCGACATCGGCCCCGGGACTGCAAGAGACCCAGTACTTC
CDR3 protein: CASSPTSAPGLQETQYF

clone size: NA
J gene: TRBJ1-1
D gene: NA
V gene: TRBV18
CDR3 DNA: TGTGCCAGCTCAACAACGACAGTTAACACTGAAGCTTTCTTT
CDR3 protein: CASSTTTVNTEAFF

clone size: NA
J gene: TRBJ2-2
D gene: NA
V gene: TRBV7-3
CDR3 DNA: TGTGCCAGCAGCTCCCTCCCGGGGAACACCGGGGAGCTGTTTTTT
CDR3 protein: CASSSLPGNTGELFF

clone size: NA
J gene: TRBJ2-1
D gene: TRBD2
V gene: TRBV19
CDR3 DNA: TGTGCCAGTAGTTCGAGCGGGAGGGCCTACAATGAGCAGTTCTTC
CDR3 protein: CASSSSGRAYNEQFF

clone size: NA
J gene: TRBJ2-1
D gene: NA
V gene: TRBV29-1
CDR3 DNA: TGCAGCGCGATGGGAGGCACCTACAATGAGCAGTTCTTC
CDR3 protein: CSAMGGTYNEQFF

clone size: NA
J gene: TRBJ2-7
D gene: TRBD2
V gene: TRBV4-2
CDR3 DNA: TGTGCCAGCCCCCCCCGGGGTAGCGGGACACCCCGCTCCTACGAGCAGTACTTC
CDR3 protein: CASPPRGSGTPRSYEQYF

clone size: NA
J gene: TRBJ2-3
D gene: NA
V gene: TRBV11-3
CDR3 DNA: TGTGCCAGCAGCGGACAAAGCACAGATACGCAGTATTTT
CDR3 protein: CASSGQSTDTQYF

clone size: few
J gene: TRBJ2-1
D gene: NA
V gene: TRBV12-5
CDR3 DNA: TGTGCTAGTGTCCCGGCGGGACCACGGCAGGACAATGAGCAGTTCTTC
CDR3 protein: CASVPAGPRQDNEQFF

clone size: NA
J gene: TRBJ1-6
D gene: TRBD1
V gene: TRBV5-1
CDR3 DNA: TGCGCCAGCAGCCTAGAACAGGGGTCTTCAAATTCACCCCTCCACTTT
CDR3 protein: CASSLEQGSSNSPLHF

clone size: NA
J gene: TRBJ1-1
D gene: TRBD1
V gene: TRBV6-5
CDR3 DNA: TGTGCCAGCAGAACCGGACAGGGGAGGGCTTTCTTT
CDR3 protein: CASRTGQGRAFF

clone size: NA
J gene: TRBJ2-7
D gene: NA
V gene: TRBV6-6
CDR3 DNA: TGTGCCAGCAGCCCCAAGCGGTCCATAGACTCCTACGAGCAGTACTTC
CDR3 protein: CASSPKRSIDSYEQYF

clone size: NA
J gene: TRBJ2-2
D gene: TRBD2
V gene: TRBV5-1
CDR3 DNA: TGCGCCAGCAGCTCAGCTAGCGGGAGACCCGGGGAGCTGTTTTTT
CDR3 protein: CASSSASGRPGELFF

clone size: NA
J gene: TRBJ2-3
D gene: NA
V gene: TRBV24-1
CDR3 DNA: TGTGCCACCAGTGAGGGGCAGAGCACAGATACGCAGTATTTT
CDR3 protein: CATSEGQSTDTQYF

clone size: NA
J gene: TRBJ2-1
D gene: TRBD2
V gene: TRBV7-9
CDR3 DNA: TGTGCCAGCAGCTTGTCGCCGGGACTAGCAATGATCTTC
CDR3 protein: CASSLSPGLAMIF

clone size: NA
J gene: TRBJ2-5
D gene: TRBD1
V gene: TRBV5-1
CDR3 DNA: TGCGCCAGCAGCTCGGACAGGGGAAGTAAGGAGACCCAGTACTTC
CDR3 protein: CASSSDRGSKETQYF

clone size: NA
J gene: TRBJ2-1
D gene: TRBD1
V gene: TRBV7-2
CDR3 DNA: TGTGCCAGCAGCTTATCGGTCGGGACAGGGAATAATGAGCAGTTCTTC
CDR3 protein: CASSLSVGTGNNEQFF

clone size: NA
J gene: TRBJ1-3
D gene: TRBD1
V gene: TRBV4-3
CDR3 DNA: TGCGCCAGCAGCCAGACAGGGGGCGGAAACACCATATATTTT
CDR3 protein: CASSQTGGGNTIYF

clone size: NA
J gene: TRBJ1-2
D gene: TRBD1
V gene: TRBV29-1
CDR3 DNA: TGCAGCGTTGAAGATCTTGGGCAGGGGGCATCAGGCTACACCTTC
CDR3 protein: CSVEDLGQGASGYTF

clone size: NA
J gene: TRBJ2-5
D gene: TRBD2
V gene: TRBV6-2/TRBV6-3
CDR3 DNA: TGTGCCAGCAGTTACCCCGATAGCGGGAGTAGATTTGCTGGGGAGACCCAGTACTTC
CDR3 protein: CASSYPDSGSRFAGETQYF

clone size: NA
J gene: TRBJ1-1
D gene: TRBD1
V gene: TRBV7-9
CDR3 DNA: TGTGCCAGCAGGGACGGACAGGGTGACACTGAAGCTTTCTTT
CDR3 protein: CASRDGQGDTEAFF

clone size: NA
J gene: TRBJ2-7
D gene: TRBD2
V gene: TRBV27
CDR3 DNA: TGTGCCAGCAGACTAGCGGGAGGCTACGAGCAGTACTTC
CDR3 protein: CASRLAGGYEQYF

clone size: NA
J gene: TRBJ2-7
D gene: NA
V gene: TRBV4-1
CDR3 DNA: TGCGCCAGCAGCCAAGGACAGGCCTACGAGCAGTACTTC
CDR3 protein: CASSQGQAYEQYF

clone size: few
J gene: TRBJ1-6
D gene: TRBD1
V gene: TRBV2
CDR3 DNA: TGTGCCAGCAGCGACGGACAGGGCTATAATTCACCCCTCCACTTT
CDR3 protein: CASSDGQGYNSPLHF

clone size: NA
J gene: TRBJ1-4
D gene: NA
V gene: TRBV5-1
CDR3 DNA: TGCGCCAGCAGCTTTATCCCGGACAGTAATGAAAAACTGTTTTTT
CDR3 protein: CASSFIPDSNEKLFF